This T cell receptor (beta chain) came from a study of T cells in localized non-small cell lung cancer. For this clone: What it recognizes is unknown.

Clones were sequenced by immunoSEQ multiplex PCR, and TCRdb holds only the in-frame ones, with some missing. The table records more than 10,000 clones, 85% of them present only once. The CDR3 extends over 11 amino acids. Trimming removed 6 bases at V and 4 bases at J, with 6 bases between. Germline V gives CDR1 SGHRS, CDR2 YFSETQ. Study results and caveats: Uninvolved adjacent lung had the highest recorded T cell clonality, with tumor below it. Adjacent lung had a median roughly 53 of the 100 largest tumor clones. Blood T cell density predicted longer survival; adjacent-lung clonality, shorter. Sequencing was limited to one tumor region, leaving the possibility of heterogeneity open.

The origin of this receptor is a male donor aged 60 or over with stage III lung adenocarcinoma. V gene TRBV5-1 combines with J gene TRBJ2-3, with D unclear. The source was peripheral blood, collected before any cancer treatment. The CDR3 coding sequence is TGCGCCAGCACCTGGGCAGATACGCAGTATTTT. It yields the protein CASTWADTQYF.